The 17 T cell receptor beta chains given below trace back to one sample, sequenced in a study of molecular identifiers for immune sequencing clone quantification. TCRdb independently ran MiXCR on the PCR reads; one entry per CDR3 protein. The sample lists about 320,000 distinct CDR3 sequences, around a fifth occurring once. The sample was naive CD8+ T cells from blood, with Jurkat cell RNA spiked in. The subset was: FACS-sorted CD8+CD4-CCR7+CD45RA+ naive T cells. The receptor set was obtained from a human donor in good health. Some libraries in this study had Jurkat cell RNA spiked in.

At least ten counts were recorded for this clonotype. This chain uses TRBV19 with TRBJ2-6; no clear D. Germline V gene lookup returns CDR1 LNHDA and CDR2 SQIVND (reference sequence). The CDR3 is made up of 15 amino acids. V was pared by 1 base and J by 0 bases, with 4 bases between. Here the CDR3 reads CASSIVPSGANVLTF. Here the CDR3 DNA reads TGTGCCAGTAGTATAGTTCCCTCTGGGGCCAACGTCCTGACTTTC.

This clonotype has ten or more counts. The chain joins TRBV4-3 to TRBJ2-7; no reliable D call. The CDR3 runs 13 residues. From germline, CDR1 is LGHNA and CDR2 YSLEER. V was clipped by 3 bases and J by 4 bases, with 10 bases between them. The CDR3 reads CASSHGSGYEQYF. Written as DNA, the CDR3 is TGCGCCAGCAGCCATGGTTCAGGATACGAGCAGTACTTC.

For this clonotype: A read error may be the cause here, since a much bigger clone is one base away. The chain carries TRBV7-6 and TRBJ1-1; TRBD1 matches 7 bases. Germline CDR1 and CDR2: SGHVS and FNYEAQ. The V and J ends lost 5 bases and 3 bases, in that order; junction bases with no gene match: 12. CDR3 length equals 16 residues. The CDR3 nucleotides are TGTGCCAGCAGCCCGCACACGCGAACAGGGGACACTGAAGCTTTCTTT. This translates into CASSPHTRTGDTEAFF.

This clonotype has ten or more counts. The rearrangement links TRBV5-5 to TRBJ2-7; the D gene could be TRBD1 or TRBD2 (5 bases each). The V and J ends lost 1 base and 0 bases respectively, with 8 bases between them. Germline V gives CDR1 SGHKS, CDR2 YYEKEE (reference sequence). CDR3 length equals 14 residues. This chain's CDR3 is CASSLWGPSYEQYF. In nucleotides, the CDR3 is TGTGCCAGCAGCTTGTGGGGACCCTCCTACGAGCAGTACTTC.

This clonotype was observed a handful of times. This sequence joins TRBV18 and TRBJ1-1, with D uncertain. The CDR3 is 14 amino acids. The V gene lost 0 bases and the J gene lost 1 base, with 6 bases spanning the gap. Germline CDR1 and CDR2: KGHSH and LQKENI. The CDR3 DNA reads as TGTGCCAGCTCACCACCTGTAGGGAACACTGAAGCTTTCTTT. Protein: CASSPPVGNTEAFF.

Ten or more counts support this clonotype. The chain recombines TRBV19 with TRBJ2-7; TRBD1 aligns across 8 bases. There are 15 residues in the CDR3. J was trimmed by 1 base and V by 3 bases; bases with no gene match: 5. Germline V gene data show CDR1 as LNHDA and CDR2 as SQIVND (reference sequence). This CDR3 is CASSMRQGTSYEQYF. CDR3 DNA sequence: TGTGCCAGTAGTATGAGACAGGGGACTTCCTACGAGCAGTACTTC.

This clonotype was seen ten or more times. The chain is built from TRBV20-1 and TRBJ1-3, with D perhaps TRBD1 (5 bases). CDR3 length equals 13 residues. Trimming pared 0 bases from V and 2 bases from J, leaving 5 bases between. Germline CDR1 reads DFQATT; CDR2 reads SNEGSKA (reference sequence). Here the CDR3 reads CSAREGAGNTIYF. CDR3 nucleotide sequence: TGCAGTGCTAGAGAAGGGGCTGGAAACACCATATATTTT.

With respect to this clonotype: A much larger clone lies a single base off, so this may be a read error. The chain is built from TRBV4-1 and TRBJ1-1; D is unresolved. V was pared by 2 bases and J by 9 bases, with 19 bases between. The germline V gene has CDR1 MGHRA and CDR2 YSYEKL. There are 15 residues in the CDR3. The CDR3 DNA is TGCGCCAGCAGCCAAAGCCCGGCGGAGGCGACGAAAGCTTTCTTT. It codes for CASSQSPAEATKAFF.

The chain links TRBV4-1 to TRBJ1-2, with D possibly being TRBD1 (6 bases). The CDR3 is made up of 15 amino acids. Trimming left V 1 base short and J 0 bases short, with 9 bases between. Germline CDR1 and CDR2: MGHRA and YSYEKL. CDR3 sequence (DNA): TGCGCCAGCAGCCAAGGGACAGCTGCTAACTATGGCTACACCTTC. Encoded protein: CASSQGTAANYGYTF.

This clonotype appeared many times. V gene TRBV12-3 or TRBV12-4 combines with J gene TRBJ2-6, with D uncertain. V was clipped by 8 bases and J by 4 bases, with 9 bases between them. The CDR3 is 13 amino acids. The CDR3 here is CASLIIGANVLTF. The CDR3 nucleotides are TGTGCCAGCCTCATAATAGGGGCCAACGTCCTGACTTTC.

On this clonotype: A much larger clone differs by one base, so this may be a read error. V and J are TRBV4-2 and TRBJ2-1; D perhaps matches TRBD2 (5 bases). The germline CDR1 and CDR2 sequences are LGHNA and YNFKEQ. The CDR3 has 16 amino acids. CDR3 amino acids: CASSHYYTRSYNEQLF. The CDR3 coding sequence is TGTGCCAGCAGCCATTACTATACTAGATCCTACAATGAGCAGCTCTTC.

V and J are TRBV4-3 and TRBJ1-3; D gene uncertain. V gave up 0 bases and J gave up 4 bases, with 13 bases separating them. The CDR3 totals 16 residues. Germline values: CDR1 LGHNA, CDR2 YSLEER. The CDR3 bases are TGCGCCAGCAGCCAAGATAACGAGGGAACGGGAAACACCATATATTTT. It specifies CASSQDNEGTGNTIYF.

Ten or more counts support this clonotype. V is TRBV28 and J is TRBJ2-1; D remains ambiguous. CDR3 size: 16 residues. Germline-derived CDR1 and CDR2 are MDHEN and SYDVKM. V was shortened by 7 bases and J by 0 bases, with 16 bases between the two germline ends. The CDR3 reads CASTPLRESSYNEQFF. CDR3 coding DNA: TGTGCCAGCACCCCCTTAAGGGAAAGCTCCTACAATGAGCAGTTCTTC. Full variable domain (rest looked up from reference TRBV28 and TRBJ2-1): DVKVTQSSRYLVKRTGEKVFLECVQDMDHENMFWYRQDPGLGLRLIYFSYDVKMKEKGDIPEGYSVSREKKERFSLILESASTNQTSMYLCASTPLRESSYNEQFFGPGTRLTVL.

This clonotype showed up many times. This sequence joins TRBV7-6 and TRBJ2-3; 10 bases align to TRBD1. The CDR3 runs 15 residues. Germline V lookup: CDR1 SGHVS, CDR2 FNYEAQ. V trimming: 2 bases; J trimming: 5 bases; junction bases outside the gene matches: 4. The CDR3 DNA sequence: TGTGCCAGCAGCTTAACGGGACAGGGGATAGATACGCAGTATTTT. Its protein is CASSLTGQGIDTQYF.

This clonotype was detected a few times. The chain recombines TRBV4-3 with TRBJ1-1; the D is unclear. The V gene's germline CDR1 is LGHNA and CDR2 YSLEER. Deletions cut 0 bases from V and 2 bases from J, with 10 bases between. The CDR3 totals 15 residues. CDR3 DNA sequence: TGCGCCAGCAGCCAAGATCGGATACCCAACACTGAAGCTTTCTTT. As protein: CASSQDRIPNTEAFF.

This clonotype came up a few times. The chain carries TRBV12-3 or TRBV12-4 and TRBJ1-2; maybe TRBD1 (6 bases). The CDR3 consists of 15 residues. Trimming cost V 6 bases and J 3 bases, with 17 bases left between them. This CDR3 is CASRVGAGADYGYTF. DNA for the CDR3: TGTGCCAGCAGAGTTGGGGCAGGGGCGGACTATGGCTACACCTTC.

Note on this clonotype: A much bigger clone sits one base away, suggesting this may be a read error. No conserved phenylalanine or tryptophan ends this CDR3, so it is likely a read error. The CDR3 spells CASSAYTGAPYNEQFS. The CDR3 DNA reads TGTGCCAGCAGTGCCTACACAGGGGCTCCCTACAATGAGCAGTTCTCC. The V call is TRBV25-1, the J call TRBJ2-1; 7 bases match TRBD1. Germline assignment: CDR1 MGHDK and CDR2 SYGVNS. J gave up 2 bases and V 4 bases, and 8 bases lay outside the gene matches. The CDR3 sequence is 16 residues long.